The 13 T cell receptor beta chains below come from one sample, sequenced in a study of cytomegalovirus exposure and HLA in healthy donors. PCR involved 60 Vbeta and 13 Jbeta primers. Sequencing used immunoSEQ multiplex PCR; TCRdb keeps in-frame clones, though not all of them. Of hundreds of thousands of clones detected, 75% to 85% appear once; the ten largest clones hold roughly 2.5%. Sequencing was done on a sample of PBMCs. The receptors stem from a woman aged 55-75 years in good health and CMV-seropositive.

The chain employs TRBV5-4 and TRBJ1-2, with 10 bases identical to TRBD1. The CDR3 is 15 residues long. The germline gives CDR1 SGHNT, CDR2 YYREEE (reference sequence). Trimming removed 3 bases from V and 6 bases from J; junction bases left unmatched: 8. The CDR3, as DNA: TGTGCCAGCAGCTCCCAGACAGGGGGCTGGGATGGCTACACCTTC. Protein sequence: CASSSQTGGWDGYTF.

The CDR3 nucleotides are TGTGCCAGCAGTTTATTCCGGGACAGCGGAATCAGCAGCTACACCTTC. Amino acids: CASSLFRDSGISSYTF. V is TRBV28 and J is TRBJ1-2, with 7 bases identical to TRBD1. The length of the CDR3 is 16 residues. Trimming cost V 1 base and J 9 bases; bases outside gene matches: 14. Germline CDR1 reads MDHEN; CDR2 reads SYDVKM.

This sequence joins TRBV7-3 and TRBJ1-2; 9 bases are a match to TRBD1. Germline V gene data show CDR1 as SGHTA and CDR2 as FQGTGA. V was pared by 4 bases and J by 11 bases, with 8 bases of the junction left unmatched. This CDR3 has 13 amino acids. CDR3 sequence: CASSSKGTGPYTF. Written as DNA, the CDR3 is TGTGCCAGCAGCTCGAAAGGGACAGGGCCGTACACCTTC.

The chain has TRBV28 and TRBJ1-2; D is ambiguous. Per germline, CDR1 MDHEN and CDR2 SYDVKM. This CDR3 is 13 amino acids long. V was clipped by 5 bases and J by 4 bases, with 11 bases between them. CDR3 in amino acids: CASSPPRPYGYTF. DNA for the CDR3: TGTGCCAGCAGTCCACCCAGGCCCTATGGCTACACCTTC.

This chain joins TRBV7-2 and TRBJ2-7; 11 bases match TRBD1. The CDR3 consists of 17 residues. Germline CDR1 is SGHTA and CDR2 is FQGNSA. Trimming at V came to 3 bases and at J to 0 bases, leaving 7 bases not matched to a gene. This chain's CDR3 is CASSFPRTGGLSYEQYF. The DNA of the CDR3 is TGTGCCAGCAGCTTTCCTCGGACAGGGGGCCTCTCCTACGAGCAGTACTTC.

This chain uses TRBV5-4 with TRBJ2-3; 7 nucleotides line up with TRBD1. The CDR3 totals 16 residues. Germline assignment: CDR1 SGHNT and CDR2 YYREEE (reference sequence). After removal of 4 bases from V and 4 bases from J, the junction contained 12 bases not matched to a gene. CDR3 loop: CASSTGQDRQSDTQYF. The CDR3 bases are TGTGCCAGCAGCACCGGACAGGACCGGCAATCAGATACGCAGTATTTT.

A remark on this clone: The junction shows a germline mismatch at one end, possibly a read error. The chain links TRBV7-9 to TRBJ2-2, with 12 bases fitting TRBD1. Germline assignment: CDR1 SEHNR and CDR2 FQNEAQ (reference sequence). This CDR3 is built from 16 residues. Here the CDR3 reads CASSPTGTGGSGELFF. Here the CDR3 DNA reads TGCGCCAGCAGCCCAACCGGGACAGGGGGCTCCGGGGAGCTGTTTTTT. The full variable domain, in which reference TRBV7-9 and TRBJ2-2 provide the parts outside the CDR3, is DTGVSQNPRHKITKRGQNVTFRCDPISEHNRLYWYRQTLGQGPEFLTYFQNEAQLEKSRLLSDRFSAERPKGSFSTLEIQRTEQGDSAMYLCASSPTGTGGSGELFFGEGSRLTVL.

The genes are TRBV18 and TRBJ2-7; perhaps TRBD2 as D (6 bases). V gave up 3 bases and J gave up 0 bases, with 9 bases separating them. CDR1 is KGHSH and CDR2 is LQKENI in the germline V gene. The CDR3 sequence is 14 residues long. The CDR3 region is CASSPSGSSYEQYF. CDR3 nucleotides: TGTGCCAGCTCACCCTCCGGGAGCTCCTACGAGCAGTACTTC.

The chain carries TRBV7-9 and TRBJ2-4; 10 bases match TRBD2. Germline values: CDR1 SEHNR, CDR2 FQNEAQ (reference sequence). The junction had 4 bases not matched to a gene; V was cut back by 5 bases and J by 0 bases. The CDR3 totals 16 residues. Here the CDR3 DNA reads TGTGCCAGCAGCACTAGCGGGGCCCTAGCCAAAAACATTCAGTACTTC. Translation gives CASSTSGALAKNIQYF.

CDR3 nucleotide sequence: TGTGCCTCCCGATGGGGGGACGGACAGCCCCAGCATTTT. Protein product: CASRWGDGQPQHF. The genes are TRBV6-5 and TRBJ1-5; possibly TRBD1 for D (5 bases). V lost 11 bases, J lost 7 bases, and 18 bases lay in between. Per germline, CDR1 MNHEY and CDR2 SVGAGI. This CDR3 is 13 amino acids long.

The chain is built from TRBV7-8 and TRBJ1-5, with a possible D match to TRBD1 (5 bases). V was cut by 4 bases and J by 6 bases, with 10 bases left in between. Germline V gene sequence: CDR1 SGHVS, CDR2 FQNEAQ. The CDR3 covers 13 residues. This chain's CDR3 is CASSSGSVQPQHF. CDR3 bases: TGTGCCAGCAGCTCAGGGTCGGTTCAGCCCCAGCATTTT.

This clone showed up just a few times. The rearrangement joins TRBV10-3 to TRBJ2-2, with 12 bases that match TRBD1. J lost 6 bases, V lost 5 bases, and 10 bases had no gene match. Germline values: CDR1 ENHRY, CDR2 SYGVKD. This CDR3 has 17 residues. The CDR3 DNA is TGTGCCATCAGTTTCGGGACAGGGGGCACGTTGGCCGGGGAGCTGTTTTTT. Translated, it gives CAISFGTGGTLAGELFF.

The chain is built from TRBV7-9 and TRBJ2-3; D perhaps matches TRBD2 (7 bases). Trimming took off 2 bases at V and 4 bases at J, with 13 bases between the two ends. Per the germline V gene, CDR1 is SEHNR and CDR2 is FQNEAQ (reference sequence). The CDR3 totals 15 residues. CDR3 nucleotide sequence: TGTGCCAGCAGCTTAACGGGGGGCAATCCAGATACGCAGTATTTT. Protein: CASSLTGGNPDTQYF.